A selection of T cell receptor beta chains follows, all from one sample in a study of cytotoxic CD8 clonotypes in ibrutinib-treated CLL. Clones were sequenced by immunoSEQ multiplex PCR, and TCRdb holds only the in-frame ones, with some missing. The sample holds 150,000 or so clones, more than 70% seen once. The specimen comprised PBMCs, sampled after 36 months of ibrutinib treatment. The receptors here all came from a human donor with chronic lymphocytic leukemia. Each CDR3 is given with its conserved first and last residue. The D gene is left open where the match is weak. Some rows have no size entry. The others give once, few or many, or a class for an expanded clone.

d_call j_call clone_size v_call cdr3_aa cdr3_nt
TRBD2 TRBJ2-1 - TRBV27 CASSLAGGFSNEQFF TGTGCCAGCAGTTTAGCGGGGGGTTTTTCCAATGAGCAGTTCTTC
- TRBJ1-1 - TRBV4-2 CASSQDRGMNTEAFF TGTGCCAGCAGCCAAGACAGGGGAATGAACACTGAAGCTTTCTTT
- TRBJ2-7 - TRBV13 CASSLGGFEQYF TGTGCCAGCAGCTTAGGGGGGTTCGAGCAGTACTTC
TRBD2 TRBJ2-7 - TRBV10-2 CASRVTSGTYEQYF TGCGCCAGCAGAGTGACTAGCGGTACCTACGAGCAGTACTTC
TRBD1 TRBJ2-5 - TRBV5-6 CASSWTGVLGGQYF TGTGCCAGCAGCTGGACAGGGGTCTTAGGGGGCCAGTACTTC
- TRBJ2-7 - TRBV5-8 CASSPAGFKSYEQYF TGTGCCAGCAGCCCTGCCGGCTTCAAGTCCTACGAGCAGTACTTC
TRBD1 TRBJ1-4 - TRBV30 CAWSQDRAGEKLFF TGTGCCTGGAGTCAGGACAGGGCAGGTGAAAAACTGTTTTTT
- TRBJ2-3 once TRBV9 CASSVVEGSPQYF TGTGCCAGCAGCGTAGTGGAGGGGTCCCCGCAGTATTTT
- TRBJ2-7 - TRBV25-1 CASSRGTYSYEQYF TGTGCCAGCAGTCGAGGGACTTACTCCTACGAGCAGTACTTC
- TRBJ2-5 once TRBV20-1 CSANRETQYF TGCAGTGCCAATAGGGAGACCCAGTACTTC
- TRBJ1-1 - TRBV10-1 CASSVRQDLSTNTEAFF TGCGCCAGCAGTGTTAGACAGGACCTGTCGACGAACACTGAAGCTTTCTTT
TRBD1 TRBJ1-1 - TRBV4-2 CASSRERQGAGTEAFF TGTGCCAGCAGCCGAGAGAGACAGGGGGCTGGCACTGAAGCTTTCTTT
- TRBJ2-4 few TRBV7-9 CASSLEYTIQYF TGTGCCAGCAGCTTAGAATATACCATTCAGTACTTC
- TRBJ2-7 - TRBV11-2 CASSLVAGYEQYF TGTGCCAGCAGCTTAGTGGCGGGGTACGAGCAGTACTTC